A selection of T cell receptor beta chains follows, all from one sample in a study of T cells in Graves' hyperthyroidism and ophthalmopathy. In TCRdb, the multiplex PCR reads were re-called with MiXCR into one record per CDR3 protein. The sample lists a few hundred thousand distinct CDR3 sequences, 20% to 25% seen once, with around 47% in the top ten. Sequencing input: blood. The receptors originated from a woman aged 70-85 years with Graves' ophthalmopathy. CDR3s include the opening cysteine and the closing phenylalanine or tryptophan. D genes are given only for firm matches. The size field is filled for only some rows; it gives once, few, many or a size class.

-	-	TRBJ1-2	TRBV2	CASSDGYPGGYTF	TGTGCCAGCAGTGATGGGTATCCGGGGGGCTACACCTTC
-	TRBD1	TRBJ1-1	TRBV28	CASREPGQGILF	TGTGCCAGCAGGGAACCGGGACAGGGAATCCTCTTT
-	TRBD1	TRBJ1-2	TRBV20-1	CSAPRTGFRSNGYTF	TGCAGTGCCCCCCGGACAGGCTTCAGAAGCAACGGCTACACCTTC
-	-	TRBJ2-7	TRBV7-2	CASSRGPFGNEQYF	TGTGCCAGCAGCCGGGGCCCCTTCGGGAACGAGCAGTACTTC
many	-	TRBJ1-4	TRBV6-1	CASRTGQNEKLFF	TGTGCCAGCAGAACCGGACAGAATGAAAAACTGTTTTTT
many	-	TRBJ2-1	TRBV7-3	CASSNRGSEGGEQFF	TGTGCCAGCAGCAACCGGGGTTCCGAGGGGGGTGAGCAGTTCTTC
few	-	TRBJ2-7	TRBV12-3/TRBV12-4	CASRWGRLPNEQYF	TGTGCCAGCAGATGGGGCCGGCTTCCTAACGAGCAGTACTTC
many	TRBD1	TRBJ2-5	TRBV11-2	CASSLEARGSVVKTQYF	TGTGCCAGCAGCTTAGAGGCCAGGGGGAGCGTAGTGAAGACCCAGTACTTC
-	TRBD1	TRBJ2-3	TRBV6-1	CASRQGLTDTQYF	TGTGCCAGCAGACAGGGGTTGACAGATACGCAGTATTTT
-	TRBD2	TRBJ2-3	TRBV5-4	CASSLDSGLAGVGGTDTQYF	TGTGCCAGCAGCTTGGATTCCGGGCTAGCGGGAGTAGGAGGTACAGATACGCAGTATTTT
few	-	TRBJ2-3	TRBV19	CASKDGGTDTQYF	TGTGCCAGTAAGGATGGTGGCACAGATACGCAGTATTTT
once	-	TRBJ2-1	TRBV20-1	CSASFQGRQRGQQFF	TGCAGTGCTAGTTTTCAGGGCAGACAACGGGGGCAGCAGTTCTTC
-	-	TRBJ1-2	TRBV13	CASTTGSSPNYGYTF	TGTGCCAGCACCACGGGTTCGAGCCCCAACTATGGCTACACCTTC
-	-	TRBJ2-5	TRBV6-2/TRBV6-3	CASSPGASETQYF	TGTGCCAGCAGTCCGGGGGCCTCGGAGACCCAGTACTTC
few	TRBD1	TRBJ1-6	TRBV3-1	CASSGTGANSPLHF	TGTGCCAGCAGCGGGACAGGGGCCAATTCACCCCTCCACTTT